Below are 11 T cell receptor beta chains sequenced from a single sample in a study of post-analysis software for immune sequencing data (dated by TCRdb to the mid-2010s). The library was produced with PCR. The sequencer was an Illumina HiSeq 2500. To reduce PCR and sequencing biases, unique molecular identifiers were built into the TCR beta cDNA libraries. TCRdb trimmed public reads at Q25 via fastp, called clones via MiXCR and kept in-frame beta chains. Identical CDR3 proteins give one entry, which carries the most common genes and DNA. This sample has about 540,000 distinct CDR3 sequences in its table, and less than 40% of those were observed once. The ten largest clones capture around 6% of the sample. Study-wide conclusions, independent of this receptor: Roughly 5 TRBV segments, including TRBV5-6, TRBV5-1 and TRBV20-1, were significantly more frequent in patients than controls.

The antigens of these receptors remain unknown. The specimen sequenced was blood. These receptors were taken from a girl aged 2-17 years with multiple sclerosis.

This clonotype was observed a handful of times. The chain joins TRBV20-1 to TRBJ2-6; D unclear. This CDR3 comprises 16 residues. Germline CDR1 is DFQATT and CDR2 is SNEGSKA (reference sequence). Between the trimmed V and J ends, which lost 0 bases and 0 bases, there was a span of 9 bases. CDR3 coding DNA: TGCAGTGCTAGAGATCTGGAGCGCTCTGGGGCCAACGTCCTGACTTTC. Translated: CSARDLERSGANVLTF.

Regarding this clonotype: The CDR3 does not end in the conserved phenylalanine or tryptophan, so this is likely a read error. The chain links TRBV7-9 to TRBJ1-2; D possibly corresponds to TRBD1 (5 bases). The V end lost 5 bases, the J end lost 8 bases, and 18 bases lay between the germline ends. CDR3 length equals 14 residues. Germline V lookup: CDR1 SEHNR, CDR2 FQNEAQ (reference sequence). CDR3 DNA sequence: TGTGCCAGCAGCACCACAGGCATCCCTCCCGGCTACACCTGC. This encodes CASSTTGIPPGYTC.

The chain joins TRBV4-2 to TRBJ1-2; D possibly corresponds to TRBD1 (5 bases). The CDR3 is 15 amino acids. Germline assignment: CDR1 LGHNA and CDR2 YNFKEQ. V was cut by 0 bases and J by 7 bases, with 15 bases left in between. The CDR3 nucleotides are TGTGCCAGCAGCCAAGATGGGCAGGGAAGGGGTGGCTACACCTTC. Its translation is CASSQDGQGRGGYTF.

This sequence joins TRBV5-1 and TRBJ1-1; D remains unclear. This CDR3 contains 14 residues. V was clipped by 0 bases and J by 3 bases, with 9 bases between them. The germline V gene has CDR1 SGHRS and CDR2 YFSETQ. CDR3 residues: CASSLEIQYTEAFF. In nucleotides, the CDR3 is TGCGCCAGCAGCTTGGAGATACAGTACACTGAAGCTTTCTTT.

The table lists this clonotype with a few counts. The CDR3 sequence is CASSLGTSGGTLETQYF. CDR3 in DNA: TGTGCCAGCAGTTTGGGGACTAGCGGGGGGACGTTGGAGACCCAGTACTTC. This chain links TRBV12-3 or TRBV12-4 with TRBJ2-5; 15 bases are shared with TRBD2. The CDR3 is 17 amino acids. The V gene end was trimmed by 3 bases and the J gene end by 5 bases; junction bases not matched to a gene: 7.

This clonotype was recorded a few times. This chain joins TRBV5-6 and TRBJ1-1; no firm D call. Germline lookup yields CDR1 SGHDT and CDR2 YYEEEE. This CDR3 region has 12 residues. V lost 7 bases and J lost 1, with 8 bases in between. The CDR3 spells CASLGGNTEAFF. In nucleotides, the CDR3 is TGTGCCAGCCTGGGCGGGAACACTGAAGCTTTCTTT.

This clonotype was recorded a few times. This sequence joins TRBV12-3 or TRBV12-4 and TRBJ2-5, with TRBD2 matching 8 bases. Trimming cost V 3 bases and J 5 bases; bases outside gene matches: 5. This CDR3 contains 14 residues. CDR3 nucleotide sequence: TGTGCCAGCAGTTTGGGGACTAGAAGGGAGACCCAGTACTTC. Translated: CASSLGTRRETQYF.

CDR3 residues: CASSHTGVAKNIQYF. The CDR3 DNA reads TGTGCCAGCAGCCATACCGGGGTAGCCAAAAACATTCAGTACTTC. The chain has TRBV12-3 or TRBV12-4 and TRBJ2-4; maybe TRBD2 (5 bases). V lost 6 bases and J 0 bases, leaving 12 bases between the germline ends. The CDR3 is made up of 15 amino acids.

This clonotype was counted a few times. The chain is built from TRBV20-1 and TRBJ1-2, with D unresolved. The CDR3 covers 15 residues. Germline V gene sequence: CDR1 DFQATT, CDR2 SNEGSKA (reference sequence). V shed 0 bases and J shed 4 bases, with 15 bases lying between them. CDR3 protein: CSARDPGRASYGYTF. For the CDR3, the DNA is TGCAGTGCTAGAGATCCCGGGAGGGCTAGCTATGGCTACACCTTC.

The rearrangement uses TRBV2 and TRBJ1-4, with a weak D call TRBD1 (6 bases). Between the trimmed V and J ends, which lost 4 bases and 6 bases, there was a span of 12 bases. Germline V CDR1 and CDR2: SNHLY, FYNNEI. The CDR3 extends over 14 amino acids. CDR3 DNA: TGTGCCAGCAGTGCGAGGACAGCGGATGAAAAACTGTTTTTT. Amino acids: CASSARTADEKLFF.

V gene TRBV6-1 combines with J gene TRBJ1-1, with TRBD1 matching 9 bases. Trimming at V came to 6 bases and at J to 3 bases, leaving 5 bases not matched to a gene. The CDR3 sequence is 14 residues long. Germline values: CDR1 MNHNS, CDR2 SASEGT. CDR3 sequence: CASSPDRGDTEAFF. As DNA, the CDR3 is TGTGCCAGCAGCCCCGACAGGGGGGACACTGAAGCTTTCTTT.